This TCR beta chain stems from a study of beta chain features in type 1 diabetes (dated by TCRdb to between 2017 and 2018). Turning to the overall study: Patients and healthy donors did not differ in mean age, gender distribution, total cell number or subset yield. A total of just under 110,000,000 sorted cells were examined across all samples, and RNA yield correlated strongly with the number of cells per subset. In the study, TCRB repertoires of sorted circulating CD4+ T cell subsets from recently diagnosed type 1 diabetes patients were compared with those of matched healthy donors. Naive and central memory subsets were obtained from all 30 or so donors, but regulatory and stem cell-like memory subsets were isolated from only 8 patients and 8 healthy donors.

Broader findings and caveats from the paper: Naive, central memory and regulatory TCRB repertoires appeared to be more alike among patients than among healthy donors. HLA sub-analyses involved small numbers of individuals, so any influence of HLA type on TCRB rearrangement remained unresolved. Shorter templates might have been favored by PCR, but patient and control samples were amplified and corrected together, so both groups would have been affected equally by any skew. Type 1 diabetes patients showed a moderate but significant shortening of TCRB CDR3 length in all four CD4+ subsets. Patients with type 1 diabetes made fewer insertions and deleted more nucleotides at VDJ recombination sites, implying thymic rearrangement abnormalities. Because cDNA was sequenced instead of genomic DNA, activated cells with high expression could be over-represented, although the groups did not differ in activation or CD3 levels.

This clone was detected only a few times. Its antigen has not been determined. The record has no base qualities; no much larger clone is one base away. The entire amount of isolated RNA was reverse transcribed using the High Capacity cDNA Reverse Transcription Kit, so the sequenced TCRB transcripts were expressed ones. Naive, central memory and regulatory T cell samples underwent deep immunoSEQ sequencing, averaging around 4 million total reads per sample. Sorted cells were lysed in RLT buffer, and RNA was extracted using DNase-treated RNeasy Micro or Mini kits according to cell number. To prevent cross-contamination, every cell subset was processed on its own, while patient and healthy donor samples were processed together. TCRB sequences were amplified from cDNA with the immunoSEQ multiplex PCR, producing 87-bp fragments spanning the CDR3 region. Sequencing of the amplicons was performed on the Illumina HiSeq platform. The authors' pipeline ran thus. PCR bias was computationally corrected using synthetic template baselines, reads within Hamming distance 2 were collapsed, and singletons that could not be merged were discarded. Reads were aligned against IMGT to assign V, D and J genes, CDR3 length and insertions or deletions at six rearrangement sites. Clonotype counts were normalized to sorted cell number within each subset before computing true diversity and Gini coefficients with the tcR R package. The overlap coefficient, calculated on TCRB nucleotide sequences, was used to measure repertoire sharing. Out-of-frame TCRB sequences from naive cells were analyzed as a proxy for the pre-selection repertoire. Here the immuneACCESS table is served through TCRdb, limited to in-frame sequences with V and J called. Missing clones are a known gap in these copies; in checked studies unresolved V genes cover under half, and the rest lacks a known reason. V, J and clone size derive from that table, while D and trimming were established from the DNA sequence. The sample yields 200,000 to 300,000 clones; less than 15% were counted once. The ten largest clones take up around 0.025% of the sample.

Each donor gave one peripheral blood draw, roughly 0.11 L on average, collected into heparinised tubes. Using a panel that included CD45RO, CCR7, CD25, CD127, CD95 and CD27, naive, central memory, regulatory and stem cell-like memory CD4+ T cells were sorted on a BD FACSAria II. Every sorted population had a purity above 98%. PBMCs were isolated right away by Lymphoprep density gradient centrifugation and were stained directly, without culture. So that batch effects would be minimized, each experiment stained and sorted samples in pairs, pairing one healthy donor with one patient. CDR1 LNHDA and CDR2 SQIVND are derived from the germline V gene (reference sequence). Trimming accounts for 3 bases at V and 3 bases at J, while the number of junction bases matched to no gene is 6. Taken from cysteine to phenylalanine, the CDR3 has 15 residues. Only CDR3 DNA is held: 45 bases, read in frame from base 1.

This chain joins TRBV19 to TRBJ2-7; TRBD1 fits 9 bases in the junction. Input material: naive CD4+ T cells from blood. The intended sense of this specimen's cell subset or site label: true naive CD4+ T cells. This TCR was recovered from a woman aged 40-49 years in good health. The CDR3 has the sequence CASSIQTGGSYEQYF. The nucleotide sequence reads as follows: TGTGCCAGTAGTATCCAGACAGGGGGAAGCTACGAGCAGTACTTC. Joined to the reference TRBV19 and TRBJ2-7 proteins, this CDR3 gives the full variable domain: DGGITQSPKYLFRKEGQNVTLSCEQNLNHDAMYWYRQDPGQGLRLIYYSQIVNDFQKGDIAEGYSVSREKKESFPLTVTSAQKNPTAFYLCASSIQTGGSYEQYFGPGTRLTVT.